These T cell receptor beta chains were read from a single sample in a study of shared clonotypes between healthy human individuals. The table came from immunoSEQ multiplex PCR; TCRdb's copy has only in-frame clones and leaves some out. The sample gives some 900,000 clones, around 80% of which show up once; roughly 1.5% is in the top ten. What was sequenced was memory CD4+ T cells sorted from blood. These receptors all come from a man aged 18 to 30 in good health. The CDR3 runs from the conserved cysteine through the conserved F or W. D genes are given only for firm matches. Size values are once, few and many counts, or a class for expanded clones, and some rows have none.

J gene,clone size,V gene,D gene,CDR3 protein,CDR3 DNA
TRBJ2-1,.,TRBV5-1,.,CASSLSLALGEQFF,TGCGCCAGCAGCTTATCCTTGGCCTTGGGTGAGCAGTTCTTC
TRBJ2-5,few,TRBV19,TRBD2,CASSLQAGRQETQYF,TGTGCCAGTAGTCTACAAGCGGGGAGGCAAGAGACCCAGTACTTC
TRBJ2-7,.,TRBV4-1,.,CASSQDLVRTQGPYEQYF,TGCGCCAGCAGCCAAGATCTTGTTAGGACCCAGGGACCCTACGAGCAGTACTTC
TRBJ2-5,few,TRBV27,TRBD1,CASGRRTGRETQYF,TGTGCCAGCGGCCGTCGGACAGGGCGGGAGACCCAGTACTTC
TRBJ2-7,.,TRBV7-9,.,CASSLASLYEQYF,TGTGCCAGCAGCTTAGCCTCATTATACGAGCAGTACTTC
TRBJ1-3,once,TRBV6-4,.,CASSVQGRGGSGNTIYF,TGTGCCAGCAGCGTACAGGGTAGGGGAGGCTCTGGAAACACCATATATTTT
TRBJ2-3,.,TRBV7-9,.,CASSLWWGPASTDTQYF,TGTGCCAGCAGCTTATGGTGGGGGCCCGCTAGCACAGATACGCAGTATTTT
TRBJ2-7,.,TRBV2,.,CASSVDYEQYF,TGTGCCAGCAGTGTAGACTACGAGCAGTACTTC
TRBJ1-6,.,TRBV5-8,.,CASSLRQGVNSPLHF,TGTGCCAGCAGCCTAAGGCAGGGAGTCAATTCACCCCTCCACTTT
TRBJ1-2,.,TRBV19,TRBD1,CASTLDRAGGGYTF,TGTGCCAGTACCTTGGACAGGGCCGGGGGAGGCTACACCTTC
TRBJ2-5,.,TRBV7-2,TRBD2,CASSFQLAGETQYF,TGTGCCAGCAGTTTCCAACTAGCGGGAGAGACCCAGTACTTC
TRBJ2-7,.,TRBV7-9,.,CASSLVVVGKSYEQYF,TGTGCCAGCAGCTTAGTCGTTGTGGGCAAGAGTTACGAGCAGTACTTC
TRBJ2-2,few,TRBV30,.,CAWSANTGELFF,TGTGCCTGGAGTGCTAACACCGGGGAGCTGTTTTTT
TRBJ2-3,.,TRBV5-1,TRBD2,CASGTSGAARDTQYF,TGCGCCAGCGGAACTAGCGGGGCCGCTCGGGATACGCAGTATTTT
TRBJ2-5,.,TRBV5-6,.,CASSWTLKRGETQYF,TGTGCCAGCAGCTGGACCTTAAAACGGGGGGAGACCCAGTACTTC
TRBJ1-2,.,TRBV5-4,TRBD1,CASSTGQSFYGYTF,TGTGCCAGCAGCACGGGACAGTCCTTCTATGGCTACACCTTC
TRBJ1-1,.,TRBV30,.,CAATGKGNTEAFF,TGTGCCGCGACAGGTAAGGGGAACACTGAAGCTTTCTTT
TRBJ2-5,.,TRBV2,.,CANALADYEETQYF,TGTGCCAACGCACTAGCAGACTACGAGGAGACCCAGTACTTC
TRBJ2-3,.,TRBV27,TRBD2,CASSPRLAGDPGTQYF,TGTGCCAGCAGTCCACGACTAGCGGGAGATCCAGGGACGCAGTATTTT
TRBJ2-2,.,TRBV10-3,TRBD1,CAISETGDTGELFF,TGTGCCATCAGTGAGACAGGGGACACCGGGGAGCTGTTTTTT
TRBJ1-3,.,TRBV6-5,.,CASSYGGTSGNTIYF,TGTGCCAGCAGTTACGGGGGGACCTCTGGAAACACCATATATTTT
TRBJ2-7,.,TRBV6-7,.,CASSHRAEQYF,TGTGCCAGCAGTCACCGGGCTGAGCAGTACTTC
TRBJ1-1,many,TRBV28,.,CASSLNRLNTEAFF,TGTGCCAGCAGTTTAAACAGGCTGAACACTGAAGCTTTCTTT
TRBJ2-2,.,TRBV10-1,.,CASSRAGPLNTGELFF,TGCGCCAGCAGTCGCGCAGGGCCACTTAACACCGGGGAGCTGTTTTTT
TRBJ2-2,.,TRBV7-2,.,CASTLGPGGTGELFF,TGTGCCAGCACCCTCGGCCCGGGCGGCACCGGGGAGCTGTTTTTT
TRBJ2-3,.,TRBV18,TRBD2,CASSPSGLPDTQYF,TGTGCCAGCTCACCTTCGGGACTACCCGATACGCAGTATTTT
TRBJ2-7,.,TRBV5-6,.,CASSADSRFEQYF,TGTGCCAGCAGCGCGGACAGCAGGTTTGAGCAGTACTTC
TRBJ2-3,.,TRBV7-8,TRBD2,CASSWASGRVTDTQYF,TGTGCCAGCAGCTGGGCTAGCGGGAGAGTGACAGATACGCAGTATTTT
TRBJ2-3,.,TRBV28,.,CASSPSGRTSTDTQYF,TGTGCCAGCAGTCCGAGCGGCCGGACTAGCACAGATACGCAGTATTTT
TRBJ2-1,.,TRBV23-1,.,CASSLELENNEQFF,TGCGCCAGCAGTCTAGAACTAGAGAACAATGAGCAGTTCTTC
TRBJ2-5,.,TRBV6-1,.,CASTGGGGGETQYF,TGTGCCAGCACTGGAGGGGGGGGAGGTGAGACCCAGTACTTC
TRBJ2-5,few,TRBV7-6,.,CASSLGARTETQYF,TGTGCCAGCAGCTTAGGGGCTAGAACTGAGACCCAGTACTTC
TRBJ1-1,few,TRBV27,.,CASSAWNSVNTEAFF,TGTGCCAGCAGTGCCTGGAACAGCGTGAACACTGAAGCTTTCTTT
TRBJ2-5,.,TRBV6-5,TRBD1,CASSRGTGRQETQYF,TGTGCCAGCAGCCGCGGGACAGGGAGGCAAGAGACCCAGTACTTC
TRBJ2-5,.,TRBV5-1,.,CASSPRPGPQETQYF,TGCGCCAGCAGCCCTCGGCCGGGACCGCAAGAGACCCAGTACTTC
TRBJ2-3,.,TRBV7-2,TRBD2,CASSLTSSGRADTQYF,TGTGCCAGCAGCTTAACGTCCAGCGGGAGGGCAGATACGCAGTATTTT
TRBJ2-7,.,TRBV7-4,.,CASSLESSGYSYEQYF,TGTGCCAGCAGCTTAGAATCCAGCGGTTACTCCTACGAGCAGTACTTC
TRBJ2-5,.,TRBV2,.,CASSALWLETQYF,TGTGCCAGCTCTGCGTTATGGCTAGAGACCCAGTACTTC
TRBJ1-4,.,TRBV18,.,CASSRQGAGEKLFF,TGTGCCAGCTCACGCCAGGGAGCAGGGGAAAAACTGTTTTTT
TRBJ2-5,.,TRBV5-6,.,CASSLATSGRETQYF,TGTGCCAGCAGCTTGGCGACCAGTGGGAGAGAGACCCAGTACTTC
TRBJ2-3,few,TRBV6-1,TRBD2,CASSVETSGSQYF,TGTGCCAGCAGTGTGGAGACTAGCGGGTCGCAGTATTTT